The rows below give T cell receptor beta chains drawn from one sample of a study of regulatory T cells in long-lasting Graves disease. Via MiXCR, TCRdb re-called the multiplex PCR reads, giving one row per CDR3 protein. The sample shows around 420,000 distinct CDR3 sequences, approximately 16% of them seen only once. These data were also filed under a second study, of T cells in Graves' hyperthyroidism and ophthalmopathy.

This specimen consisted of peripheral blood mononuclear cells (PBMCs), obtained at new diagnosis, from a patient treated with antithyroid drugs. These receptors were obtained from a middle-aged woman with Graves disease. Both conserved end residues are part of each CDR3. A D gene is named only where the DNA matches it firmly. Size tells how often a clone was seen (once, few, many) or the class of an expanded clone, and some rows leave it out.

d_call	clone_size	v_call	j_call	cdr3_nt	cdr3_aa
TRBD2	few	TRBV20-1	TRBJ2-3	TGCAGTGCTGTAGCGGGAGGGCCGACAGATACGCAGTATTTT	CSAVAGGPTDTQYF
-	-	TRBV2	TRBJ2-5	TGTGCCAGCAAAGCGGATCTCCAAGAGACCCAGTACTTC	CASKADLQETQYF
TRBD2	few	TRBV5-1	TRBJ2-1	TGCGCCAGCAGCTCGGCCGGGAGGGTTAAAGAGAATGAGCAGTTCTTC	CASSSAGRVKENEQFF
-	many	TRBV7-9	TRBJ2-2	TGTGCCAGCAGCTTGGCGCAGGGGAACACCGGGGAGCTGTTTTTT	CASSLAQGNTGELFF
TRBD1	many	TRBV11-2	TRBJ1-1	TGTGCCAGCAGCCAGGGGGATCCCACTGAAGCTTTCTTT	CASSQGDPTEAFF
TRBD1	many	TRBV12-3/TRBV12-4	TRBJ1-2	TGTGCCAGCACCCTCAGGGGGCTGGACTATGGCTACACCTTC	CASTLRGLDYGYTF
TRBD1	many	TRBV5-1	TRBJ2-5	TGTGCCAGCAGCTTGGGGACAGCCCAAGAGACCCAGTACTTC	CASSLGTAQETQYF
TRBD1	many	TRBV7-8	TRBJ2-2	TGTGCCAGCAGCTGGGCCGGGACAGGGAAAACCGGGGAGCTGTTTTTT	CASSWAGTGKTGELFF
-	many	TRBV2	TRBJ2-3	TGTGCCAGCAGTGATAGGCCCCTGCCGGGCACAGATACGCAGTATTTT	CASSDRPLPGTDTQYF
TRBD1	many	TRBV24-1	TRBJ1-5	TGTGCCACCAGTCCCGGGACAGGGGGGGGGTACAATCAGCCCCAGCATTTT	CATSPGTGGGYNQPQHF
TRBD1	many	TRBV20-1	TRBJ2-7	TGCAGTGCCCCTGGGACAGGGACCTACGAGCAGTACTTC	CSAPGTGTYEQYF
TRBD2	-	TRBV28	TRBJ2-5	TGTGCCAGCAGTTTACCGACTAGCGGGGGCCGGGAGACCCAGTACTTC	CASSLPTSGGRETQYF
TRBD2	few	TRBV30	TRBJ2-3	TGTGCCTGGAGCCCGGCGGGGACTAGCGAGTCGCATACGCAGTATTTT	CAWSPAGTSESHTQYF
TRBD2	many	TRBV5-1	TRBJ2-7	TGCGCCAGCAGCTTGGGCGGGACTAGCGACTACGAGCAGTACTTC	CASSLGGTSDYEQYF
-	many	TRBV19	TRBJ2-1	TGTGCCAGTAGATCACAGCGATGGGGCTACAATGAGCAGTTCTTC	CASRSQRWGYNEQFF
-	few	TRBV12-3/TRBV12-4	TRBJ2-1	TGTGCCAGCACCTCCAGCGAATCCCCCTACAATGAGCAGTTCTTC	CASTSSESPYNEQFF
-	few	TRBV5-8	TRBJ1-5	TGTGCCAGCAGCTTCCTACGACAGGCGTCTAGCAATCAGCCCCAGCATTTT	CASSFLRQASSNQPQHF
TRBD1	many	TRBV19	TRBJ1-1	TGTGCCAGTAGTATCCCGGGACAGGGGATAACTGAAGCTTTCTTT	CASSIPGQGITEAFF
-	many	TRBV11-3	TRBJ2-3	TGTGCCAGCAGCTTAGGAGGGCTCGGCCTGGGAGCAGATACGCAGTATTTT	CASSLGGLGLGADTQYF
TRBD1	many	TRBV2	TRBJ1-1	TGTGCCAGCACCGACGGACAGGGACGGGTTGAAGCTTTCTTT	CASTDGQGRVEAFF
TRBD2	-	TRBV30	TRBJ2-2	TGTGCCTGGAGTGGACTAGCGGCTCTCGGGGAGCTGTTTTTT	CAWSGLAALGELFF
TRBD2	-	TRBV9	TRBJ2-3	TGTGCCAGCAGCGTAGGTACTAGCGGGACCGCAGATACGCAGTATTTT	CASSVGTSGTADTQYF
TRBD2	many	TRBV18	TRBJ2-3	TGTGCCAGCTCACCACCTAGCGGGAGTTCAGATACGCAGTATTTT	CASSPPSGSSDTQYF
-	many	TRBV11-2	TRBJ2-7	TGTGCCAGCAGCTTAGACCTCCATTCCTACGAGCAGTACTTC	CASSLDLHSYEQYF
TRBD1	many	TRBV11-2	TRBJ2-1	TGTGCCAGCAGCGGCCACAGGGGGCGGCCCAAGCAGTTCTTC	CASSGHRGRPKQFF
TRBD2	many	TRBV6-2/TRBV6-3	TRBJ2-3	TGTGCCAGCATCTTCACCTTGGGGCCTCGGGGACTAGTAGATACGCAGTATTTT	CASIFTLGPRGLVDTQYF
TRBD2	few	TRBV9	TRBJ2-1	TGTGCCAGCAGCGCCCTAGCGGATTCCTACAATGAGCAGTTCTTC	CASSALADSYNEQFF
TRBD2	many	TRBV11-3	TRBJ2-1	TGTGCCAGCAGCGCGACTAGCGGGAGTGGAACGCAGCAGTTCTTC	CASSATSGSGTQQFF
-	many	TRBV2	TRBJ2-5	TGTGCCAGCAGTGAAGGGGGGTGGGGCCAAGAGACCCAGTACTTC	CASSEGGWGQETQYF
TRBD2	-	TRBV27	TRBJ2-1	TGTGCCAGCAGTCCGGGACTAGCGGAGATATACAATGAGCAGTTCTTC	CASSPGLAEIYNEQFF
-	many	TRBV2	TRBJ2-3	TGTGCCAGCAGTGGAACTACAGATACGCAGTATTTT	CASSGTTDTQYF
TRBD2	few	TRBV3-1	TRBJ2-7	TGTGCCAGCATCGCCCATAGCGGGGACGAGCAGTACTTC	CASIAHSGDEQYF
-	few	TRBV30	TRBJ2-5	TGTGCCTGGAGTAGGGCCCAAGAGACCCAGTACTTC	CAWSRAQETQYF
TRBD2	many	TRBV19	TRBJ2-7	TGTGCCAGTAGTATACAGGGACTAGCGGACTCCTACGAGCAGTACTTC	CASSIQGLADSYEQYF
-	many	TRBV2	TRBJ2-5	TGTGCCAGCAGAGTTGGGGGGTGGCAAGAGACCCAGTACTTC	CASRVGGWQETQYF
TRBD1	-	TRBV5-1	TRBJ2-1	TGCGCCAGCGAAGGAGGGACAGGGAACAATGAGCAGTTTTTC	CASEGGTGNNEQFF
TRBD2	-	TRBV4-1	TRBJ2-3	TGCGCCAGCAGCCAAGGGGGCCTAGCGGGGACCACAGATACGCAGTATTTT	CASSQGGLAGTTDTQYF